Reported below is one TCR beta chain. Its antigen is still unknown. V shed 6 bases and J 1 base; nucleotides not matched to a gene: 4. CDR3 length equals 14 residues. In germline, CDR1 is DFQATT, CDR2 SNEGSKA (reference sequence). Unsorted bulk tissue (roughly 20-34 mg) underwent RNA and DNA co-extraction. Chronic HBV infection, untreated so far, was present in the patients. The sample comes from a study of tumor-infiltrating lymphocytes in primary liver carcinoma. cDNA specific to TCR beta was made from 500 ng of total RNA, with a constant-region primer employed for priming. TCR beta libraries came from three nested multiplex PCR rounds using slightly modified ARM-PCR. In the first two PCR rounds, TRBV1-TRBV30 forward primers were paired with a C-beta reverse primer, and each round lasted about 9 cycles. TCRdb independently ran MiXCR on the multiplex PCR reads; one entry per CDR3 protein. The sample records tens of thousands of distinct CDR3 sequences, 55% to 85% being singletons.

Study-level points and caveats: For tumor-adjacent and tumor-blood pairs, overlap was less than that seen for tumor region pairs. Tumor samples exhibited a significantly greater top-250-clone fraction than blood samples (p = 0.039).

V usage is TRBV20-1 and J usage is TRBJ2-7, with 12 positions matching TRBD2. Sample: liver tumor tissue from sampling region 1. This sample's subset: tumor region T1, superior pole. This receptor was obtained from a man aged 35 to 55 with primary liver carcinoma and hepatitis B virus infection. CDR3 sequence reads: CSARTSGTSYEQYF. The CDR3 DNA follows: TGCAGTGCGAGGACTAGCGGGACTTCCTACGAGCAGTACTTC.